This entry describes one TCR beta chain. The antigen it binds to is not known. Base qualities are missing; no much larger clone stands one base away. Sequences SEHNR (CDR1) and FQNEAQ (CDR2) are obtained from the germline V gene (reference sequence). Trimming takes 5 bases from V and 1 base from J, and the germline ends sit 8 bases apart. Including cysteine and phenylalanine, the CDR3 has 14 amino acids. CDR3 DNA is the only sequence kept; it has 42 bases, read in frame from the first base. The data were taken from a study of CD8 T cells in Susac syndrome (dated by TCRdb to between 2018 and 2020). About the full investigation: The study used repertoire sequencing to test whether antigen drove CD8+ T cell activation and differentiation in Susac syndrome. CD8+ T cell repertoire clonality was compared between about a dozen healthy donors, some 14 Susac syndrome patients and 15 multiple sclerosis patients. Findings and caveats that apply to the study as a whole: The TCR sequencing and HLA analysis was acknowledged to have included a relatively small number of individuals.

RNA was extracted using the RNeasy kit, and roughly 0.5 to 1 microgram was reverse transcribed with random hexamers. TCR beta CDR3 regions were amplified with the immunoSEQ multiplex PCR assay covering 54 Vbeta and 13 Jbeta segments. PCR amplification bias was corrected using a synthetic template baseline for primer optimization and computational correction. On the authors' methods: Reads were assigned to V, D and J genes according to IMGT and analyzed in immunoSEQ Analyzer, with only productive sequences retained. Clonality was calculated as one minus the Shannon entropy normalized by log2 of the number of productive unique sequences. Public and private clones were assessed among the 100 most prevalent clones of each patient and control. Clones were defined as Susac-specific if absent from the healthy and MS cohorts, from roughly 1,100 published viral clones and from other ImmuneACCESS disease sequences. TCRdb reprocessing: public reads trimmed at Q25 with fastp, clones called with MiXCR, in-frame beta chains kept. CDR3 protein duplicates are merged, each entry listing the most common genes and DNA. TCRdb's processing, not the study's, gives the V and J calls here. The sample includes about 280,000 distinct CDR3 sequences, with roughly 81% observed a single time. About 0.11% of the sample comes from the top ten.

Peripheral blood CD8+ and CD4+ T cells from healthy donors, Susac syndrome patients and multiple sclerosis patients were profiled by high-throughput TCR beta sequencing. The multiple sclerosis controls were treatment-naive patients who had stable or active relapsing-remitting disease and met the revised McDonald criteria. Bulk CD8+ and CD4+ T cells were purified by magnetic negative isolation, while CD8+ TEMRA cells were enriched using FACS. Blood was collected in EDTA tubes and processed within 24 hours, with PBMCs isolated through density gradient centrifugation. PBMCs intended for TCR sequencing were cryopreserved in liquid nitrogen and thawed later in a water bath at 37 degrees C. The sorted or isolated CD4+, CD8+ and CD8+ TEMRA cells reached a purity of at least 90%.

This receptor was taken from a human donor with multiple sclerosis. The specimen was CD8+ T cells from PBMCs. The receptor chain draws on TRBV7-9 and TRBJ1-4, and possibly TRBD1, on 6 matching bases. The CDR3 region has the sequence CASSQDRTNEKLFF. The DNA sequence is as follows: TGTGCCAGCAGCCAGGACAGAACTAATGAAAAACTGTTTTTT. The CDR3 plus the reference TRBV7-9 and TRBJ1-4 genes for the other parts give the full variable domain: DTGVSQNPRHKITKRGQNVTFRCDPISEHNRLYWYRQTLGQGPEFLTYFQNEAQLEKSRLLSDRFSAERPKGSFSTLEIQRTEQGDSAMYLCASSQDRTNEKLFFGSGTQLSVL.